This T cell receptor beta chain derives from a study of T-cell memory formation after mild COVID-19. Study results and caveats: In second-wave clones peaking day 37, SARS-CoV-2 specificity remained unconfirmed. CM and EM subsets held most contracting CD4+ clones; EMRA held CD8+ ones. Cross-reactive memory appears to have joined, as suggested by some responding clones showing up in pre-infection memory. Clones shrinking between day 15 and 85 showed a balanced CD4/CD8 split, and those that grew later tilted toward CD4+.

Trimming removed 3 bases from V and 5 bases from J, with 11 bases in between. CDR1 and CDR2 from the germline V gene are DFQATT and SNEGSKA (reference sequence). CDR3 size: 12 residues. This clonotype was found a few times. What it binds is unknown. TCRdb re-analysed the 5' RACE reads in MiXCR, keeping a single row per CDR3 protein. The sample has 400,000 to 550,000 distinct CDR3 sequences, around a quarter seen once. Specimen: PBMCs or a T cell subset sorted from them (not recorded which). This sequence joins TRBV20-1 and TRBJ2-7; D assignment may be TRBD1 or TRBD2 (7 bases each). The TCR sequence derives from an adult woman who had mild COVID-19 (a few samples of this study predate the infection). Cell type and time point are not known. The CDR3 DNA is TGCAGTGCTAGCGGGGGGACAGACGAGCAGTACTTC. Residues: CSASGGTDEQYF.